This T cell receptor beta chain was found in a study of blood T cell repertoires in COVID-19. Study as a whole: The United States, Italy and Spain supplied acute and convalescent COVID-19 samples. PBMCs, B-cell-depleted T cells, or T cells were the source of the cDNA or gDNA that made up the material.

The CDR3 has 17 residues. The germline CDR1 and CDR2 sequences are SGDLS and YYNGEE. V lost 4 bases and J lost 9; bases outside the gene matches: 16. Authors' analysis steps: Quantification of nucleated cells was approximated via reference gene primer amplification. Generated by immunoSEQ multiplex PCR, the TCRdb table keeps only in-frame clones and is missing some. The DNA gave D and trimming, while V, J and clone size come from that table. The repertoire holds 130,000 or so clones, with under 85% as singletons. V is TRBV9 and J is TRBJ2-2; 9 bases line up with TRBD2. Sequencing was performed on peripheral blood. This TCR was recovered from an older woman with acute or convalescent COVID-19. CDR3 sequence (DNA): TGTGCCAGCAGCACGACAGGGCTAGCGGGGCAATACAGGGAGCTGTTTTTT. Translating gives CASSTTGLAGQYRELFF.